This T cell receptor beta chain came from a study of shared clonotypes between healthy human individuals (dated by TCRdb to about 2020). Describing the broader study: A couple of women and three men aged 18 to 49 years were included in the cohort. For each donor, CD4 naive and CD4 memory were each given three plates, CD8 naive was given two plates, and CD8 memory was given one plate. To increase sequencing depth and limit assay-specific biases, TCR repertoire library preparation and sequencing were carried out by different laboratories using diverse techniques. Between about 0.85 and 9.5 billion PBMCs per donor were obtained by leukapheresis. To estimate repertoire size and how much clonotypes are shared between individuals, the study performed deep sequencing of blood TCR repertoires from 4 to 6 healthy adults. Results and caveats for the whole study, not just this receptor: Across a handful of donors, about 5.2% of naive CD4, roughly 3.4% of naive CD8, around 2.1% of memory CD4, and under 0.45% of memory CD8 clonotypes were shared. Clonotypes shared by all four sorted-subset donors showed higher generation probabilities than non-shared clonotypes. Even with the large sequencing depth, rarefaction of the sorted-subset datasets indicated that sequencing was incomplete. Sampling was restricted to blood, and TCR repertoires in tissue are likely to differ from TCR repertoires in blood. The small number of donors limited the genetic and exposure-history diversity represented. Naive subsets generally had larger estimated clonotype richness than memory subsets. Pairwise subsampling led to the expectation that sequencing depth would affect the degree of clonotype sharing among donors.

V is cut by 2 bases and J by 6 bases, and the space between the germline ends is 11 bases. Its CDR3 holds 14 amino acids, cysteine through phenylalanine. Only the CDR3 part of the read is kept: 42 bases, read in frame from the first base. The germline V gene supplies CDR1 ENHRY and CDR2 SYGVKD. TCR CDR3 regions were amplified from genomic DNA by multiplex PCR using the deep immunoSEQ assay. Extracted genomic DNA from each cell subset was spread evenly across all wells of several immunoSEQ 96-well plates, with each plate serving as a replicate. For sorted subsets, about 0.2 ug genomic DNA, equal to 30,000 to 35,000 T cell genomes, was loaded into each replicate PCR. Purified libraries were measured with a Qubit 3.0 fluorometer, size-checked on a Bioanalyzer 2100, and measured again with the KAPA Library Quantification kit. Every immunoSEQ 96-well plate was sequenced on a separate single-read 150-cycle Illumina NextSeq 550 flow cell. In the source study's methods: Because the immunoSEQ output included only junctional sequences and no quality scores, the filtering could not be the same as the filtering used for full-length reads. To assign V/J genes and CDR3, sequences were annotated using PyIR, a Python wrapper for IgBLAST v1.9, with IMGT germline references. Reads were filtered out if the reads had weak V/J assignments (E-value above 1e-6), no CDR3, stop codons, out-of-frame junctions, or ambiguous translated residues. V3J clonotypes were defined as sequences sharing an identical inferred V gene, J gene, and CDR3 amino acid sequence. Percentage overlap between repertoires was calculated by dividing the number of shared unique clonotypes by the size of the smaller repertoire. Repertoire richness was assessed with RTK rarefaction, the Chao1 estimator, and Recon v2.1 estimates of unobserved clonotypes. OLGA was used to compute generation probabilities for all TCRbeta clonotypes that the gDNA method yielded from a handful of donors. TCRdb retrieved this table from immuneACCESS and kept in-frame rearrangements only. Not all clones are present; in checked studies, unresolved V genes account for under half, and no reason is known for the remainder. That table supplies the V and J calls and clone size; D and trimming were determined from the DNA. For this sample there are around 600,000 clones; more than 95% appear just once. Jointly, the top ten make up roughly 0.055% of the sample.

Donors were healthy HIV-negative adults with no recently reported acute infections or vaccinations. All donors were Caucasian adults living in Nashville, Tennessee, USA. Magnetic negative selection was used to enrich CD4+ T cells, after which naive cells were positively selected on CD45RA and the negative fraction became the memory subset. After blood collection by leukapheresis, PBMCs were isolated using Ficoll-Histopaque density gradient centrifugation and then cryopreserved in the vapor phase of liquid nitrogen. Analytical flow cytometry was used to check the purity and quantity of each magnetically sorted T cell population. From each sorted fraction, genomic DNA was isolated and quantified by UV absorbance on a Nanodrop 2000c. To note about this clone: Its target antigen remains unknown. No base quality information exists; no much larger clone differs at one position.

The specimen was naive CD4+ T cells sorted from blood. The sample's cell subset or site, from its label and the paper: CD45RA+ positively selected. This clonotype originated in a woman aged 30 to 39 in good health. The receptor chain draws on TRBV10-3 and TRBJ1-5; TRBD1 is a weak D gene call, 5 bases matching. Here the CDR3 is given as CAISEQGGGQPQHF. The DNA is TGTGCCATCAGTGAGCAGGGAGGCGGTCAGCCCCAGCATTTT.